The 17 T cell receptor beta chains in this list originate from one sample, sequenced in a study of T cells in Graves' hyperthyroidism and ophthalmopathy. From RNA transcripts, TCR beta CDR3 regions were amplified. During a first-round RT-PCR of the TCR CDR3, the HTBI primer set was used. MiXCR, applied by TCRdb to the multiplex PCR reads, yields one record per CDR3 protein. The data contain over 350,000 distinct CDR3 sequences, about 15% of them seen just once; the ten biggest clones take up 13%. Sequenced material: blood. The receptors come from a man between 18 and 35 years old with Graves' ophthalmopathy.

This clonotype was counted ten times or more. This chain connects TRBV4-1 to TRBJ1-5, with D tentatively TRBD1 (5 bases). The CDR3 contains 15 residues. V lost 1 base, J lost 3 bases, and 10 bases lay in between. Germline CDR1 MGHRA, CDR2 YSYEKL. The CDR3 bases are TGCGCCAGCAGCCAAGTGCAGGGCGCCAATCAGCCCCAGCATTTT. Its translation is CASSQVQGANQPQHF.

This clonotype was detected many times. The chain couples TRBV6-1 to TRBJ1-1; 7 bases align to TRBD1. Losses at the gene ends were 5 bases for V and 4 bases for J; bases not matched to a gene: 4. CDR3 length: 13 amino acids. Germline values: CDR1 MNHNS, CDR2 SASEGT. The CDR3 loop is CASSSPGGTEAFF. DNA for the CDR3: TGTGCCAGCAGTTCACCAGGGGGCACTGAAGCTTTCTTT.

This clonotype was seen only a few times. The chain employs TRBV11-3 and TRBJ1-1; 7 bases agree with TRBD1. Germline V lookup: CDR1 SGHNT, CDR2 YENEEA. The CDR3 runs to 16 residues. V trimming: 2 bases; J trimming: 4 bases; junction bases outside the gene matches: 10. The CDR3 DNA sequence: TGTGCCAGCAGCTTATCCGGACAGGCACCGGGCACTGAAGCTTTCTTT. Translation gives CASSLSGQAPGTEAFF.

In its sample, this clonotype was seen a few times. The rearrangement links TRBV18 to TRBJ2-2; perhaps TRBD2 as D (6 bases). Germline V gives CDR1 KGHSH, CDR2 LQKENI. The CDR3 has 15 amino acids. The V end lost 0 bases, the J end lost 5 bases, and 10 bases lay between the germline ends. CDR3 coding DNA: TGTGCCAGCTCACCACCCCCAGGGAGGACCGGGGAGCTGTTTTTT. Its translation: CASSPPPGRTGELFF. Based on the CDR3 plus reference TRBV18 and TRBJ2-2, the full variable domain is NAGVMQNPRHLVRRRGQEARLRCSPMKGHSHVYWYRQLPEEGLKFMVYLQKENIIDESGMPKERFSAEFPKEGPSILRIQQVVRGDSAAYFCASSPPPGRTGELFFGEGSRLTVL.

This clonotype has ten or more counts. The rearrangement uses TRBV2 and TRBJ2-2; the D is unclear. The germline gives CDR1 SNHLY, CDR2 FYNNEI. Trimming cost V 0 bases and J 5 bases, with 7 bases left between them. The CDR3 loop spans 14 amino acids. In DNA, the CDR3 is TGTGCCAGCAGTGAAGCCCCTGGGACCGGGGAGCTGTTTTTT. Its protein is CASSEAPGTGELFF.

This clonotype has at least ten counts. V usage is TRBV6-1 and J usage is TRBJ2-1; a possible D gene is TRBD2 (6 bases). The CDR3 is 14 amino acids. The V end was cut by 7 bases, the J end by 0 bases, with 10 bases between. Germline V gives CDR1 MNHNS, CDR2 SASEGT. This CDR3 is CASIFGSSYNEQFF. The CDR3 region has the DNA TGTGCCAGCATCTTCGGGAGCTCCTACAATGAGCAGTTCTTC.

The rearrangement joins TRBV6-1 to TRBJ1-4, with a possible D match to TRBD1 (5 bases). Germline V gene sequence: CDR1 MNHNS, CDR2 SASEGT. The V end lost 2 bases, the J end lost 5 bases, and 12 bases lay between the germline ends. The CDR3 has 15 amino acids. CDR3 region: CASSELGTNNEKLFF. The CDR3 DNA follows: TGTGCCAGCAGTGAACTTGGGACCAACAATGAAAAACTGTTTTTT.

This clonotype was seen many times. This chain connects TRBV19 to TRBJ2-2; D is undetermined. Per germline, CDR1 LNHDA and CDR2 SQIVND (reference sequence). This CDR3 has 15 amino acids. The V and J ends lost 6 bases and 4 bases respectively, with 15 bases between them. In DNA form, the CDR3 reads TGTGCCAGTAGCGGACCCTACTTATCCACCGGGGAGCTGTTTTTT. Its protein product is CASSGPYLSTGELFF.

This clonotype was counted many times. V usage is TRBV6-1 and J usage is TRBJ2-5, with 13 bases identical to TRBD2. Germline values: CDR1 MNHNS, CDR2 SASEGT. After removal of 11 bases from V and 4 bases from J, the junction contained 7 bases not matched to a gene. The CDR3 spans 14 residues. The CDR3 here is CASRTSGSRETQYF. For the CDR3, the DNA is TGTGCCTCCCGGACTAGCGGGAGTAGAGAGACCCAGTACTTC.

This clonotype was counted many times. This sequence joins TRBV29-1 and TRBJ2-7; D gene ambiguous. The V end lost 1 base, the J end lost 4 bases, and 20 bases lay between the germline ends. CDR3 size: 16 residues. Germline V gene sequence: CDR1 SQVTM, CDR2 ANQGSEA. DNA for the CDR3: TGCAGCGTTGAAGTCTCCCCCCTAGTTGCACCATACGAGCAGTACTTC. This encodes CSVEVSPLVAPYEQYF.

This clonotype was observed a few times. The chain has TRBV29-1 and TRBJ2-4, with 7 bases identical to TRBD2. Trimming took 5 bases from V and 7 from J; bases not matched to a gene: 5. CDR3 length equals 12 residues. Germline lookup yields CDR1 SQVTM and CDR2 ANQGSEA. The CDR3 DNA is TGCAGCGTTCCACTAGCGACGAACATTCAGTACTTC. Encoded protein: CSVPLATNIQYF.

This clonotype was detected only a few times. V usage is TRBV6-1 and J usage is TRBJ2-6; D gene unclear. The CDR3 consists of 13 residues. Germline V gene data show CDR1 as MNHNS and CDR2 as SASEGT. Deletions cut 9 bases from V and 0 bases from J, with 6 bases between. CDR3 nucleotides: TGTGCCAGTAAGTTCTCTGGGGCCAACGTCCTGACTTTC. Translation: CASKFSGANVLTF.

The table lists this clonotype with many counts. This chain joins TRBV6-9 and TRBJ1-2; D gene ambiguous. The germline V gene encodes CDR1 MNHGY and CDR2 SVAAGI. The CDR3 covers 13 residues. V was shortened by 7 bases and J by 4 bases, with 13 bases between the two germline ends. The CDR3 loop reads CASTKEKLYGYTF. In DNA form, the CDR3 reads TGTGCCAGCACTAAGGAGAAGCTCTATGGCTACACCTTC.

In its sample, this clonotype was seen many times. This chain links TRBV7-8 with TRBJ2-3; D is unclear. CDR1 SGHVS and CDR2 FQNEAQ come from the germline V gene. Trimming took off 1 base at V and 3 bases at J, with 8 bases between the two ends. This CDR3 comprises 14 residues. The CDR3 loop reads CASSLEGRTDTQYF. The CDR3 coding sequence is TGTGCCAGCAGCTTAGAGGGTAGGACAGATACGCAGTATTTT.

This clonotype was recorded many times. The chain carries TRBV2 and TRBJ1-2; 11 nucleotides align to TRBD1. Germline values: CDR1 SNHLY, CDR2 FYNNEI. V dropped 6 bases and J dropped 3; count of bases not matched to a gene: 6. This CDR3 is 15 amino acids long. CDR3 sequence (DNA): TGTGCCAGCAGGGCTGGACAGGGGGCCTACTATGGCTACACCTTC. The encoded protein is CASRAGQGAYYGYTF.

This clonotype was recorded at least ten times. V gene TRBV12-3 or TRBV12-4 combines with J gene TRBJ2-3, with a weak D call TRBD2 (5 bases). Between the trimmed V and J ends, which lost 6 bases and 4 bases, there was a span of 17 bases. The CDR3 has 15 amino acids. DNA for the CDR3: TGTGCCAGCAGAAATCTACTAGTCGCGGCAGATACGCAGTATTTT. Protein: CASRNLLVAADTQYF.

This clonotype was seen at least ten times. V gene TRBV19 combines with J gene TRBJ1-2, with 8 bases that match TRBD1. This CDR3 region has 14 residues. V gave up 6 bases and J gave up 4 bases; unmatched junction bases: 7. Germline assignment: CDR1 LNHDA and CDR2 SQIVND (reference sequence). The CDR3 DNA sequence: TGTGCCAGTAGAGAGGCCGGGACAGGCTATGGCTACACCTTC. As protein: CASREAGTGYGYTF. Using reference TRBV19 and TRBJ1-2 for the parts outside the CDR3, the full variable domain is DGGITQSPKYLFRKEGQNVTLSCEQNLNHDAMYWYRQDPGQGLRLIYYSQIVNDFQKGDIAEGYSVSREKKESFPLTVTSAQKNPTAFYLCASREAGTGYGYTFGSGTRLTVV.